This entry is about one T cell receptor beta chain. The data derive from a study of blood T cell repertoires in COVID-19. On the study more broadly: The United States, Italy and Spain provided the acute and convalescent COVID-19 samples.

Method: immunoSEQ multiplex PCR; TCRdb's copy keeps in-frame clones and lacks some. The table includes around 52,000 clones, roughly four fifths detected once. Input material: peripheral blood. This TCR was recovered from a woman at least 80 years old with acute or convalescent COVID-19.

This chain's CDR3 is CASSEGTPVSRGYGYTF. The DNA of the CDR3 is TGTGCCAGCAGTGAAGGGACACCCGTATCGCGTGGCTATGGCTACACCTTC. The chain uses TRBV6-1 and TRBJ1-2; weak D call: TRBD1 (5 bases). V lost 1 base and J 4 bases, leaving 19 bases between the germline ends. There are 17 residues in the CDR3. Germline V gene sequence: CDR1 MNHNS, CDR2 SASEGT.